The clone carrying this T cell receptor beta chain came up a few times. The antigen is not known. The sample belongs to a study of T cell repertoires in cytomegalovirus infection. One entry per CDR3 protein results from TCRdb running MiXCR on the reads. The sample holds about 52,000 distinct CDR3 sequences, about 19% seen once. The CDR3 consists of 15 residues. Germline V gives CDR1 MDHEN, CDR2 SYDVKM. The V gene lost 5 bases and the J gene lost 6 bases, with 14 bases spanning the gap. This sequence joins TRBV28 and TRBJ1-6, with D perhaps TRBD1 (6 bases). This clonotype was obtained from a human donor in good health (CMV status not recorded). Some clones in this sample may be carry-over from other donors' samples. Sample: CD8+ T cells from cultured PBMCs, taken from culture after CMV antigen stimulation. In DNA form, the CDR3 reads TGTGCCAGCAGTCCTCGACAGGAGATTAATTCACCCCTCCACTTT. Translated, it gives CASSPRQEINSPLHF. Complete variable domain (other parts from reference TRBV28 and TRBJ1-6): DVKVTQSSRYLVKRTGEKVFLECVQDMDHENMFWYRQDPGLGLRLIYFSYDVKMKEKGDIPEGYSVSREKKERFSLILESASTNQTSMYLCASSPRQEINSPLHFGNGTRLTVT.